The 28 T cell receptor beta chains below come from one sample, sequenced in a study of cytomegalovirus exposure and HLA in healthy donors. The PCR used 60 Vbeta and 13 Jbeta primers. Data came from immunoSEQ multiplex PCR; TCRdb stores just in-frame clones and leaves some out. The profile shows roughly 100,000 clones, about 66% of them singletons. The sequencing sample was made of PBMCs. The receptors derive from a woman in her 50s in good health and CMV-seropositive.

This clone was picked up a small number of times. The chain couples TRBV9 to TRBJ1-4; D not certain. The CDR3 is 16 amino acids. V lost 2 bases and J 3 bases, leaving 14 bases between the germline ends. The germline V gene has CDR1 SGDLS and CDR2 YYNGEE. The chain's CDR3 is CASSVDPGSSNEKLFF. CDR3 bases: TGTGCCAGCAGCGTTGATCCTGGCAGTTCTAATGAAAAACTGTTTTTT. Together with reference TRBV9 and TRBJ1-4, the CDR3 gives the full variable domain: DSGVTQTPKHLITATGQRVTLRCSPRSGDLSVYWYQQSLDQGLQFLIQYYNGEERAKGNILERFSAQQFPDLHSELNLSSLELGDSALYFCASSVDPGSSNEKLFFGSGTQLSVL.

The chain recombines TRBV28 with TRBJ2-3; D remains unclear. Trimming took off 5 bases at V and 5 bases at J, with 11 bases between the two ends. CDR1 is MDHEN and CDR2 is SYDVKM in the germline V gene. The CDR3 length is 13 residues. The CDR3 region is CASSPNNGDTQYF. Here the CDR3 DNA reads TGTGCCAGCAGTCCTAATAATGGAGATACGCAGTATTTT.

The chain links TRBV15 to TRBJ1-4; D ambiguous. V lost 5 bases and J 4 bases, leaving 17 bases between the germline ends. The CDR3 length is 16 residues. In germline, CDR1 is LNHNV, CDR2 YYDKDF (reference sequence). The CDR3 spells CATSGFQWADNEKLFF. The CDR3 nucleotides are TGTGCCACCAGCGGATTCCAGTGGGCCGATAATGAAAAACTGTTTTTT.

V usage is TRBV5-1 and J usage is TRBJ2-2; perhaps TRBD1 as D (5 bases). Between the trimmed V and J ends, which lost 3 bases and 5 bases, there was a span of 11 bases. Germline CDR1 reads SGHRS; CDR2 reads YFSETQ. CDR3 size: 14 residues. CDR3 nucleotides: TGCGCCAGCAGCTCGACAGCCCGAACCGGGGAGCTGTTTTTT. Amino acid sequence: CASSSTARTGELFF.

The V gene is TRBV18, the J gene TRBJ2-2; tentative D call: TRBD1 (5 bases). The CDR3 runs 17 residues. Germline loops: CDR1 KGHSH, CDR2 LQKENI. The V gene lost 0 bases and the J gene lost 5 bases, with 16 bases spanning the gap. The CDR3 coding sequence is TGTGCCAGCTCACCACCGCTACCAGGGCGGCGAACCGGGGAGCTGTTTTTT. Amino acid sequence: CASSPPLPGRRTGELFF.

This clone occurred a few times. V usage is TRBV7-8 and J usage is TRBJ1-2; maybe TRBD1 (5 bases). Trimming shortened V by 2 bases and J by 1 base, and 8 bases separated the two germline ends. Looked up from germline, CDR1 is SGHVS and CDR2 is FQNEAQ. The CDR3 loop spans 14 amino acids. CDR3 protein: CASSLQGGNYGYTF. CDR3 coding DNA: TGTGCCAGCAGCTTACAGGGTGGTAACTATGGCTACACCTTC.

V gene TRBV29-1 combines with J gene TRBJ1-2; no firm D call. From germline, CDR1 is SQVTM and CDR2 ANQGSEA. V lost 6 bases, J lost 2 bases, and 13 bases lay in between. The CDR3 has 13 residues. The CDR3 is CSVFGEENYGYTF. Written as DNA, the CDR3 is TGCAGCGTCTTTGGGGAGGAGAACTATGGCTACACCTTC.

This clone is a singleton in its sample. V is TRBV7-3 and J is TRBJ2-3; 11 nucleotides line up with TRBD2. This CDR3 spans 16 amino acids. CDR1 is SGHTA, CDR2 FQGTGA, per germline. V lost 0 bases and J lost 2; bases outside the gene matches: 1. CDR3: CASSLTLAGATDTQYF. The CDR3 nucleotides read TGTGCCAGCAGCTTAACACTAGCGGGGGCCACAGATACGCAGTATTTT.

The chain couples TRBV6-6 to TRBJ2-5; a possible D gene is TRBD2 (5 bases). Germline V gene lookup returns CDR1 MNHNY and CDR2 SVGAGI (reference sequence). CDR3 length: 14 amino acids. V gave up 6 bases and J gave up 5 bases, with 16 bases separating them. The CDR3, as DNA: TGTGCCAGCAGGCAGACTACCCAGGCGGAGACCCAGTACTTC. The encoded protein is CASRQTTQAETQYF.

The rearrangement links TRBV28 to TRBJ1-6; TRBD1 matches at 8 bases. This CDR3 comprises 14 residues. Trimming took 5 bases from V and 9 from J; bases not matched to a gene: 6. Germline loops: CDR1 MDHEN, CDR2 SYDVKM. The CDR3 DNA follows: TGTGCCAGCAGTATGACAGGGGAAAGTTCACCCCTCCACTTT. The encoded protein is CASSMTGESSPLHF.

This clone showed up just once. CDR3 DNA: TGTGCCTGGAGTGTAACAGGGGGATTAGCTAACTATGGCTACACCTTC. It encodes CAWSVTGGLANYGYTF. J is TRBJ1-2 and V is TRBV30, with 8 bases matching TRBD1. Trimming at V came to 0 bases and at J to 0 bases, leaving 6 bases not matched to a gene. This CDR3 is built from 16 residues. The germline CDR1 and CDR2 sequences are GTSNPN and SVGIG (reference sequence).

In its sample, this clone was seen a few times. V and J are TRBV7-6 and TRBJ1-3, with a weak D call TRBD1 (5 bases). There are 18 residues in the CDR3. Trimming cost V 4 bases and J 2 bases, with 21 bases left between them. CDR1 and CDR2 from the germline V gene are SGHVS and FNYEAQ. The CDR3 region is CASSYNPDGGGAGNTIYF. The CDR3 DNA reads as TGTGCCAGCAGCTACAACCCAGATGGGGGAGGAGCTGGAAACACCATATATTTT.

The rearrangement joins TRBV19 to TRBJ1-1; possibly TRBD1 for D (6 bases). The CDR3 contains 15 residues. Germline CDR1 and CDR2: LNHDA and SQIVND (reference sequence). The V and J ends lost 2 bases and 0 bases respectively, with 10 bases between them. DNA for the CDR3: TGTGCCAGTAGTATACTCGGGGGGCTGAACACTGAAGCTTTCTTT. Amino acids: CASSILGGLNTEAFF.

The chain links TRBV5-1 to TRBJ2-7, with 13 bases aligning to TRBD2. With 2 bases clipped from V and 2 bases from J, the junction kept 4 bases outside the gene matches. This CDR3 spans 16 amino acids. CDR1 SGHRS and CDR2 YFSETQ come from the germline V gene. CDR3 sequence reads: CASSFGTSGDAYEQYF. As DNA, the CDR3 is TGCGCCAGCAGCTTCGGGACTAGCGGGGACGCCTACGAGCAGTACTTC.

This clone has only a few counts. This chain connects TRBV19 to TRBJ1-5; the match to TRBD1 covers 9 bases. V dropped 5 bases and J dropped 5; count of bases not matched to a gene: 4. The CDR3 totals 14 residues. CDR1 and CDR2 (germline): LNHDA, SQIVND (reference sequence). CDR3 protein: CASSLQGAYQPQHF. The DNA for the CDR3 is TGTGCCAGTAGTCTACAGGGGGCTTATCAGCCCCAGCATTTT.

This clone has only one observation. The rearrangement links TRBV5-1 to TRBJ2-2, with TRBD2 identical over 12 bases. Germline trimming cut 2 bases from V and 0 bases from J; bases unmatched to any gene: 2. CDR1 is SGHRS and CDR2 is YFSETQ in the germline V gene. The CDR3 loop spans 17 amino acids. The CDR3 region is CASSFRTSGANTGELFF. The CDR3 coding sequence is TGCGCCAGCAGCTTCAGGACTAGCGGGGCGAACACCGGGGAGCTGTTTTTT.

The rearrangement uses TRBV2 and TRBJ1-2; TRBD1 matches 7 bases. In germline, CDR1 is SNHLY, CDR2 FYNNEI. The CDR3 is 15 amino acids. The V gene end was trimmed by 6 bases and the J gene end by 4 bases; junction bases not matched to a gene: 11. CDR3 nucleotides: TGTGCCAGCAGGGAAACAGGGGAAGGCCCCTATGGCTACACCTTC. Its translation is CASRETGEGPYGYTF.

This chain links TRBV30 with TRBJ1-2; D not certain. Germline-derived CDR1 and CDR2 are GTSNPN and SVGIG (reference sequence). V was trimmed by 4 bases and J by 6 bases, leaving 24 bases between them. This CDR3 contains 16 residues. The CDR3 loop reads CAWILIRPSGLNGYTF. CDR3 DNA sequence: TGTGCCTGGATCCTGATACGGCCTTCCGGGTTAAATGGCTACACCTTC.

The chain combines TRBV9 with TRBJ2-7; 9 nucleotides match TRBD1. The J segment lost 7 bases and the V segment lost 3 bases, leaving 17 bases of the junction unmatched. The CDR3 contains 17 residues. Germline-derived CDR1 and CDR2 are SGDLS and YYNGEE. The CDR3 DNA reads TGTGCCAGCAGCGCCGAGGGACAGGGTTACTTAGTGGGAGAGCAGTACTTC. It encodes CASSAEGQGYLVGEQYF. Looking up the rest from reference TRBV9 and TRBJ2-7 gives the full variable domain: DSGVTQTPKHLITATGQRVTLRCSPRSGDLSVYWYQQSLDQGLQFLIQYYNGEERAKGNILERFSAQQFPDLHSELNLSSLELGDSALYFCASSAEGQGYLVGEQYFGPGTRLTVT.

The chain carries TRBV2 and TRBJ2-2; possible D gene TRBD2, 5 bases. The length of the CDR3 is 12 residues. The V gene lost 6 bases and the J gene lost 3 bases, with 5 bases spanning the gap. Germline CDR1 reads SNHLY; CDR2 reads FYNNEI. CDR3: CASRRDTGELFF. As DNA, the CDR3 is TGTGCCAGCAGGCGGGACACCGGGGAGCTGTTTTTT. The full variable domain, completed using reference TRBV2 and TRBJ2-2, is EPEVTQTPSHQVTQMGQEVILRCVPISNHLYFYWYRQILGQKVEFLVSFYNNEISEKSEIFDDQFSVERPDGSNFTLKIRSTKLEDSAMYFCASRRDTGELFFGEGSRLTVL.

The chain combines TRBV6-5 with TRBJ2-7; a weak D match, TRBD2 (6 bases). The CDR3 runs to 15 residues. Trimming took off 0 bases at V and 2 bases at J, with 11 bases between the two ends. Per germline, CDR1 MNHEY and CDR2 SVGAGI. The CDR3 spells CASSYSIGGAYEQYF. The DNA of the CDR3 is TGTGCCAGCAGTTACTCGATAGGCGGGGCCTACGAGCAGTACTTC.

This clone was detected once. V and J are TRBV19 and TRBJ1-1; 7 positions match TRBD1. This CDR3 spans 14 amino acids. Germline lookup yields CDR1 LNHDA and CDR2 SQIVND (reference sequence). J lost 5 bases, V lost 6 bases, and 9 bases had no gene match. CDR3 DNA: TGTGCCAGTAGATCGGAACAGGGGAGAACTGAAGCTTTCTTT. Translating gives CASRSEQGRTEAFF.

The J gene is TRBJ1-2, the V gene TRBV30, with D perhaps TRBD1 (6 bases). The CDR3 totals 12 residues. Trimming stripped 2 bases from V and 7 bases from J, with 11 bases between. Germline CDR1 reads GTSNPN; CDR2 reads SVGIG (reference sequence). Here the CDR3 reads CAWSTGTGGYTF. The CDR3 DNA sequence: TGTGCCTGGAGTACAGGGACGGGTGGCTACACCTTC.

The rearrangement joins TRBV25-1 to TRBJ1-4; no clear D gene. CDR1 and CDR2 (germline): MGHDK, SYGVNS. The CDR3 consists of 13 residues. V dropped 6 bases and J dropped 7 bases, with 12 bases sitting between them. For the CDR3, the DNA is TGTGCCAGCAGGGAGGATGGGAGTGAAAAACTGTTTTTT. Protein sequence: CASREDGSEKLFF. Complete variable domain (other parts from reference TRBV25-1 and TRBJ1-4): EADIYQTPRYLVIGTGKKITLECSQTMGHDKMYWYQQDPGMELHLIHYSYGVNSTEKGDLSSESTVSRIRTEHFPLTLESARPSHTSQYLCASREDGSEKLFFGSGTQLSVL.

On this clone itself: The same CDR3 is also encoded by other DNA sequences in this sample. The genes are TRBV5-6 and TRBJ1-1, with unresolved D. Germline assignment: CDR1 SGHDT and CDR2 YYEEEE. V was clipped by 5 bases and J by 1 base, with 6 bases between them. This CDR3 has 12 residues. Here the CDR3 reads CASSSGNTEAFF. The CDR3 DNA reads TGTGCCAGCAGTTCGGGGAACACTGAAGCTTTCTTT.

The genes are TRBV7-3 and TRBJ2-2; 8 nucleotides align to TRBD1. Germline values: CDR1 SGHTA, CDR2 FQGTGA. The CDR3 covers 15 residues. The J segment lost 3 bases and the V segment lost 5 bases, leaving 5 bases of the junction unmatched. The CDR3 DNA is TGTGCCAGCAGCACGGGACAGGCGGACACCGGGGAGCTGTTTTTT. It codes for CASSTGQADTGELFF.

The rearrangement uses TRBV5-1 and TRBJ2-1, with 9 bases matching TRBD1. The CDR3 consists of 14 residues. V shed 2 bases and J 4 bases; nucleotides not matched to a gene: 1. Germline loops: CDR1 SGHRS, CDR2 YFSETQ. As DNA, the CDR3 is TGCGCCAGCAGCTTCGGGACAGGGTACAATGAGCAGTTCTTC. This gives the protein CASSFGTGYNEQFF.

The J gene is TRBJ2-7, the V gene TRBV6-1; 7 bases map to TRBD2. Germline-derived CDR1 and CDR2 are MNHNS and SASEGT. CDR3 length: 18 residues. J lost 3 bases, V lost 4 bases, and 18 bases had no gene match. For the CDR3, the DNA is TGTGCCAGCAGTGTCTCCCTGGCGAGCGGGGCGACAGTCTACGAGCAGTACTTC. The encoded protein is CASSVSLASGATVYEQYF.